This T cell receptor (beta chain) appears in the sequencing data of a study of a mutant IDH1 vaccine in newly diagnosed glioma (dated by TCRdb to about 2021). Turning to the overall study: Patients received eight vaccinations in weeks 1, 3, 5, 7, 11, 15, 19 and 23, corresponding to visits V03 through V10. Longitudinal TCRB deep sequencing was done for 25 to 30 treated patients, wherever samples were available for exploratory analyses. The roughly 34 treated patients were approximately 62% male and around 40% female, with a mean age of approximately 40 years. Peripheral blood was drawn at six visits: V03 (baseline), V05, V07, V10, V12 and V13. Before enrollment, most patients had been given radiochemotherapy with temozolomide as standard therapy, while the rest had received either radiotherapy alone or temozolomide alone. In the chemotherapy-containing groups, vaccination started alongside temozolomide cycles, whereas in patients who had radiotherapy alone it started 4-6 weeks after radiotherapy. What the research found in general, with its limitations: No apparent relationship was observed between pseudoprogression and alterations in the top peripheral T cell clonotypes detected by TCRB sequencing. PBMC samples for TCRB deep sequencing were selected based on availability. Immune responses induced by the vaccine were seen in around 93% of patients across multiple MHC alleles. The authors noted that analyses of patient blood samples could not be reproduced because of sample limitations.

For this clone: The antigen this receptor binds is unknown. No base qualities exist here, and no much larger clone lies one base off it.

Libraries were prepared through the immunoSEQ multiplex PCR assay. Rearranged TCR beta chain sequences were amplified with the hsTCRB Kit following the manufacturer's protocol. Sequencing of TCRB libraries was carried out on an Illumina MiSeq. The study's processing was this. Demultiplexing, trimming and gene mapping were performed with the kit vendor's proprietary platform. TCRdb's version of the immuneACCESS table is confined to in-frame rearrangements and falls short of the full clone set. An unresolved V gene accounts for under half of the shortfall where checked; the remainder is of unknown origin. The V and J calls and the clone size are those of that table, but D and trimming were determined from the DNA. The sample table contains around 56,000 clones; only one count was recorded for roughly three quarters of them. Roughly 8.1% of the sample goes to the ten largest clones. The germline ends are 16 bases apart after V is trimmed by 5 bases and J by 5 bases. Based on the germline V gene (reference sequence), the CDR1 and CDR2 sequences are MNHEY and SMNVEV. The cysteine opens and the phenylalanine closes a CDR3 of 14 amino acids. Only the CDR3 region is kept as DNA, spanning 42 bases read in frame from base 1.

The sample's time point label is to be understood as: week 23, last vaccination. Every vaccine dose consisted of 300 ug of a 20-mer mutant IDH1 peptide in Montanide, administered subcutaneously together with topical imiquimod. The donors had newly diagnosed IDH1-mutant astrocytomas of WHO grade 3 or 4 that showed loss of nuclear ATRX. The samples were drawn from NOA16, a multicentre, single-arm, open-label phase I trial in Germany that tested a mutant IDH1 peptide vaccine in humans for the first time. Genomic DNA for TCRB sequencing was extracted from EDTA blood using the DNeasy Blood and Tissue Kit.

This sequence originates from a middle-aged woman with glioma. Some clones in this sample may be carry-over from other donors' samples. Recombination joined TRBV27 with TRBJ2-7; no D gene call is confident. The source material was PBMCs, sampled from a glioma patient whose treatment included an IDH1 peptide vaccine. The CDR3 protein: CASSPDVPSDEQYF. The DNA sequence follows: TGTGCCAGCAGTCCGGATGTCCCGAGCGACGAGCAGTACTTC.